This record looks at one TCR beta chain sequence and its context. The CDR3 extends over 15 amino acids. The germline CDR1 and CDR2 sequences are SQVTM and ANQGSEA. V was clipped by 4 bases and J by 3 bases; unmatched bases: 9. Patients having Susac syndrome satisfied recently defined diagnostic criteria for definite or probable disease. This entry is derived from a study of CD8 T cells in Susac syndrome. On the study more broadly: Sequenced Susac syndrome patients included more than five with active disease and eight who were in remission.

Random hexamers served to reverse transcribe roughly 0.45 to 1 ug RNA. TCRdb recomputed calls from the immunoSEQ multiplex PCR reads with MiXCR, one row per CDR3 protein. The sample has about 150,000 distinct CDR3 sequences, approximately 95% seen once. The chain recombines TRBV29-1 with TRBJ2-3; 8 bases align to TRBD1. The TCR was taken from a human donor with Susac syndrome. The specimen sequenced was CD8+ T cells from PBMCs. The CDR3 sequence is CSVAGQGIGTDTQYF. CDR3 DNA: TGCAGCGTTGCCGGACAGGGAATCGGGACAGATACGCAGTATTTT.